Shown below are 23 T cell receptor beta chains from a single sample sequenced in a study of beta chain features in type 1 diabetes. Every isolated RNA sample was fully reverse transcribed, so sequencing captured expressed TCRB transcripts. Here immunoSEQ multiplex PCR was the method, and the copy in TCRdb shows in-frame clones only, minus some. The sample yields around 250,000 clones, over 65% seen once. Sample: naive CD4+ T cells from blood. The receptors derive from a man aged 25-40 years in good health.

The rearrangement links TRBV6-6 to TRBJ2-7; D tentatively reads TRBD1 or TRBD2 (5 bases each). Germline CDR1 MNHNY, CDR2 SVGAGI (reference sequence). Trimming stripped 8 bases from V and 7 bases from J, with 18 bases between. This CDR3 contains 13 residues. DNA for the CDR3: TGTGCCAGCCTCCGGGACCTCCTCGAGGAGCAGTACTTC. Residues: CASLRDLLEEQYF.

The J gene is TRBJ1-5, the V gene TRBV27, with 7 bases matching TRBD1. The V and J ends lost 6 bases and 7 bases, in that order; junction bases with no gene match: 15. CDR1 is MNHEY, CDR2 SMNVEV, per germline (reference sequence). The length of the CDR3 is 16 residues. The CDR3: CASSQIGQVRGQPQHF. For the CDR3, the DNA is TGTGCCAGCAGCCAAATAGGACAGGTCAGAGGACAGCCCCAGCATTTT.

The chain uses TRBV14 and TRBJ2-2; D is unclear. Germline CDR1 SGHDN, CDR2 FVKESK. The CDR3 runs 14 residues. Trimming removed 0 bases at V and 5 bases at J, with 7 bases between. This CDR3 reads CASSQETRTGELFF. The CDR3 coding sequence is TGTGCCAGCAGCCAAGAAACAAGGACCGGGGAGCTGTTTTTT.

The chain uses TRBV6-5 and TRBJ1-5; D is ambiguous. Germline CDR1 and CDR2: MNHEY and SVGAGI. The CDR3 contains 12 residues. The V and J ends lost 6 bases and 2 bases respectively, with 5 bases between them. This CDR3 reads CASREGNQPQHF. For the CDR3, the DNA is TGTGCCAGCAGGGAAGGCAATCAGCCCCAGCATTTT.

The chain joins TRBV29-1 to TRBJ1-2; no definite D call. The CDR3 is 10 amino acids. In germline, CDR1 is SQVTM, CDR2 ANQGSEA. The germline V and J ends were trimmed by 6 bases and 3 bases, with 5 bases remaining between them. CDR3 region: CSVSDYGYTF. The CDR3 region has the DNA TGCAGCGTATCCGACTATGGCTACACCTTC.

In its sample, this clone was seen once. The V call is TRBV11-2, the J call TRBJ2-1; perhaps D is TRBD1 or TRBD2 (5 bases each). Germline V lookup: CDR1 SGHAT, CDR2 FQNNGV. V was cut by 6 bases and J by 1 base, with 13 bases left in between. This CDR3 has 15 residues. The CDR3 sequence: CASRTAGASYNEQFF. The CDR3 nucleotides are TGTGCCAGCAGAACGGCCGGGGCTTCCTACAATGAGCAGTTCTTC.

V usage is TRBV29-1 and J usage is TRBJ2-1; 11 nucleotides agree with TRBD1. The trim removed 2 bases at V and 4 bases at J, leaving 4 bases unmatched. This CDR3 region has 15 residues. Per germline, CDR1 SQVTM and CDR2 ANQGSEA. CDR3 loop: CSVELGTGGYNEQFF. The CDR3 DNA follows: TGCAGCGTTGAATTGGGGACAGGGGGATACAATGAGCAGTTCTTC.

This clone was counted a few times. The chain uses TRBV5-4 and TRBJ2-3, with D unclear. Trimming stripped 4 bases from V and 0 bases from J, with 9 bases between. This CDR3 contains 14 residues. CDR1 and CDR2 (germline): SGHNT, YYREEE (reference sequence). CDR3 DNA sequence: TGTGCCAGCAGCCAGGAAACTAGCACAGATACGCAGTATTTT. Its protein product is CASSQETSTDTQYF.

V is TRBV2 and J is TRBJ2-3; no clear D. Trimming removed 0 bases at V and 10 bases at J, with 11 bases between. The CDR3 spans 13 residues. The V gene's germline CDR1 is SNHLY and CDR2 FYNNEI. The CDR3 DNA reads as TGTGCCAGCAGTGAAGCGCTACTTCATTCGCAGTATTTT. This translates into CASSEALLHSQYF.

This clone was seen more than once but under ten times. The V gene is TRBV29-1, the J gene TRBJ2-6; D may be TRBD1 (6 bases). Trimming took off 3 bases at V and 4 bases at J, with 10 bases between the two ends. The germline V gene encodes CDR1 SQVTM and CDR2 ANQGSEA. This CDR3 contains 14 residues. CDR3 loop: CSVDGGTGANVLTF. CDR3 nucleotides: TGCAGCGTTGATGGTGGGACAGGGGCCAACGTCCTGACTTTC.

V usage is TRBV4-3 and J usage is TRBJ2-1; TRBD2 aligns across 14 bases. The CDR3 contains 15 residues. Germline trimming cut 1 base from V and 9 bases from J; bases unmatched to any gene: 2. Germline CDR1 reads LGHNA; CDR2 reads YSLEER. The CDR3 DNA sequence: TGCGCCAGCAGCCAAGGGACTAGCGGGAGGTTTGAGCAGTTCTTC. Protein sequence: CASSQGTSGRFEQFF.

The chain has TRBV29-1 and TRBJ2-1; D may be TRBD1 (5 bases). This CDR3 comprises 13 residues. Germline loops: CDR1 SQVTM, CDR2 ANQGSEA. V was pared by 7 bases and J by 0 bases, with 10 bases between. CDR3 nucleotide sequence: TGCAGCGCAGGACATGGCTCCTACAATGAGCAGTTCTTC. As protein: CSAGHGSYNEQFF.

V usage is TRBV30 and J usage is TRBJ1-1; 9 nucleotides align to TRBD1. The germline CDR1 and CDR2 sequences are GTSNPN and SVGIG (reference sequence). V gave up 3 bases and J gave up 4 bases; unmatched junction bases: 3. The CDR3 is 13 residues long. This CDR3 reads CAWSPQGATEAFF. The CDR3 region has the DNA TGTGCCTGGAGCCCACAGGGGGCCACTGAAGCTTTCTTT.

The rearrangement links TRBV28 to TRBJ2-5; TRBD1 aligns across 8 bases. Germline assignment: CDR1 MDHEN and CDR2 SYDVKM. The CDR3 spans 17 residues. The V and J ends lost 6 bases and 5 bases, in that order; junction bases with no gene match: 17. The CDR3 reads CASSSSSGRGPIETQYF. The CDR3 region has the DNA TGTGCCAGCAGCAGCTCAAGCGGCAGGGGGCCCATCGAGACCCAGTACTTC.

V and J are TRBV7-2 and TRBJ2-7, with 8 bases identical to TRBD2. V trimming: 4 bases; J trimming: 1 base; junction bases outside the gene matches: 3. Looked up from germline, CDR1 is SGHTA and CDR2 is FQGNSA. CDR3 length equals 14 residues. The CDR3 region has the DNA TGTGCCAGCAGCTCTTCGGGAGGGTCCTACGAGCAGTACTTC. As protein: CASSSSGGSYEQYF.

The sample holds one count of this clone. The rearrangement uses TRBV15 and TRBJ1-5; D gene uncertain. Germline V lookup: CDR1 LNHNV, CDR2 YYDKDF (reference sequence). This CDR3 has 15 amino acids. V was cut by 4 bases and J by 3 bases, with 13 bases left in between. In DNA, the CDR3 is TGTGCCACCAGCACCTCGCGGGCGGCCAATCAGCCCCAGCATTTT. Translation gives CATSTSRAANQPQHF.

In its sample, this clone was seen a few times. This sequence joins TRBV6-5 and TRBJ2-5; D is unclear. This CDR3 is 13 amino acids long. Trimming cost V 0 bases and J 5 bases, with 7 bases left between them. Germline loops: CDR1 MNHEY, CDR2 SVGAGI. CDR3 sequence (DNA): TGTGCCAGCAGTTACTCCCCTGGGGAGACCCAGTACTTC. This codes for CASSYSPGETQYF.

This chain joins TRBV7-4 and TRBJ2-3, with a weak D call TRBD1 (6 bases). There are 17 residues in the CDR3. V was clipped by 3 bases and J by 1 base, with 17 bases between them. Looked up from germline, CDR1 is SGHVT and CDR2 is SQSDAQ. CDR3 in DNA: TGTGCCAGCAGCTTCTCAGACCAGGACAGTTGCACAGATACGCAGTATTTT. It encodes CASSFSDQDSCTDTQYF.

There are a few counts of this clone. This chain joins TRBV30 and TRBJ1-2; TRBD1 might be the D (6 bases). The CDR3 is 13 amino acids. Trimming shortened V by 2 bases and J by 8 bases, and 15 bases separated the two germline ends. Germline assignment: CDR1 GTSNPN and CDR2 SVGIG (reference sequence). This CDR3 is CAWSTRQDGGYTF. CDR3 in DNA: TGTGCCTGGAGTACCCGACAGGATGGAGGCTACACCTTC.

The J gene is TRBJ2-7, the V gene TRBV5-6; D uncertain. Deletions cut 0 bases from V and 6 bases from J, with 4 bases between. The CDR3 totals 11 residues. Per germline, CDR1 SGHDT and CDR2 YYEEEE. The CDR3 region is CASSLGPEQYF. The DNA for the CDR3 is TGTGCCAGCAGCTTGGGCCCCGAGCAGTACTTC.

The gene calls are TRBV29-1 and TRBJ2-1; D gene uncertain. In germline, CDR1 is SQVTM, CDR2 ANQGSEA. This CDR3 spans 13 amino acids. The V gene lost 4 bases and the J gene lost 6 bases, with 13 bases spanning the gap. CDR3 residues: CSVVGPSGNEQFF. CDR3 bases: TGCAGCGTTGTAGGACCTTCGGGCAATGAGCAGTTCTTC.

This sequence joins TRBV9 and TRBJ2-3; D is ambiguous. V was shortened by 4 bases and J by 2 bases, with 8 bases between the two germline ends. CDR1 and CDR2 from the germline V gene are SGDLS and YYNGEE. The CDR3 spans 13 residues. This CDR3 reads CASSPGTTDTQYF. The CDR3 DNA is TGTGCCAGCAGCCCAGGCACCACAGATACGCAGTATTTT.

This sequence joins TRBV29-1 and TRBJ2-5, with unresolved D. This CDR3 has 13 amino acids. Deletions cut 3 bases from V and 4 bases from J, with 12 bases between. Germline-derived CDR1 and CDR2 are SQVTM and ANQGSEA. As DNA, the CDR3 is TGCAGCGTTGACACAGACCTCTCAGAGACCCAGTACTTC. Translation gives CSVDTDLSETQYF. The whole variable domain, filled in from reference TRBV29-1 and TRBJ2-5, reads SAVISQKPSRDICQRGTSLTIQCQVDSQVTMMFWYRQQPGQSLTLIATANQGSEATYESGFVIDKFPISRPNLTFSTLTVSNMSPEDSSIYLCSVDTDLSETQYFGPGTRLLVL.